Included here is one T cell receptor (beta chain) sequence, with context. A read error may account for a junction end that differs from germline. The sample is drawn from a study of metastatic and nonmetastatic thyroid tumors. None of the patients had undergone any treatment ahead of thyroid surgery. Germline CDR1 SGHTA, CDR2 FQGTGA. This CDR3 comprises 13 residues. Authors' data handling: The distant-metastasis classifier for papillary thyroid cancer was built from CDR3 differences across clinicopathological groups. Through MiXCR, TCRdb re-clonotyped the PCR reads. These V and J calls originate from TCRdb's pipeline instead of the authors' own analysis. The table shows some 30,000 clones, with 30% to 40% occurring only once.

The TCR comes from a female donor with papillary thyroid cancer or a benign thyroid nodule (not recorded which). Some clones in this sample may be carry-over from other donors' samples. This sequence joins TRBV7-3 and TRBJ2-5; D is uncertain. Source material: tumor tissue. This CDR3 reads CASILMRTETQYF. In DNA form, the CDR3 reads TGTGCCAGCATCTTAATGCGAACAGAGACCCAGTACTTC.